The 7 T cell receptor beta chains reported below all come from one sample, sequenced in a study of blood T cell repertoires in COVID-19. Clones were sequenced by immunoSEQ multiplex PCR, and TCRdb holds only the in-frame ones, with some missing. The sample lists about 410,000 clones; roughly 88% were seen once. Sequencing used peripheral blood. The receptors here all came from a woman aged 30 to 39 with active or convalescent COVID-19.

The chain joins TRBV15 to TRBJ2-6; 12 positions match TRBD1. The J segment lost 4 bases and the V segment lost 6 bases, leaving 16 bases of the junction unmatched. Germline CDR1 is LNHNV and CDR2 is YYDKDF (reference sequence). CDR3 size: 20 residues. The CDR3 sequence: CATRTGQGAVTGTGANVLTF. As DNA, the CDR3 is TGTGCCACCAGGACGGGACAGGGGGCGGTAACAGGGACAGGGGCCAACGTCCTGACTTTC.

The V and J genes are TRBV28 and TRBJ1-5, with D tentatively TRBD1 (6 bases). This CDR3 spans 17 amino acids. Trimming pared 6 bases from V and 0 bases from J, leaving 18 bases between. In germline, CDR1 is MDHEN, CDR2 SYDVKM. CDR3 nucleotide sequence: TGTGCCAGCAGCCAGGTGGGCAGGGGTTCTAGCAATCAGCCCCAGCATTTT. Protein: CASSQVGRGSSNQPQHF.

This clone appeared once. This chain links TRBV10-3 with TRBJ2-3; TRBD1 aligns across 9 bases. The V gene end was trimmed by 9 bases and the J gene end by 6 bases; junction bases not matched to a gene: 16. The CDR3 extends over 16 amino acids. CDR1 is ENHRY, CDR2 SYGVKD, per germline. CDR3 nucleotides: TGTGCCATGCTCCCGGGACAGGGCAGAGGAGAGGATACGCAGTATTTT. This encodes CAMLPGQGRGEDTQYF.

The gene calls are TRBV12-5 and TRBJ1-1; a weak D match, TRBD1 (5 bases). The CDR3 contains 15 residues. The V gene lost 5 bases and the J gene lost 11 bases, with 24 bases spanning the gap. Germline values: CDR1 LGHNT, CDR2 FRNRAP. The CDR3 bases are TGTGCTAGTGGTCCAAACCAATACGCTACAGGTGAGGCTTTCTTT. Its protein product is CASGPNQYATGEAFF.

CDR3 in amino acids: CASSPSLGQGNEQYF. The CDR3 DNA reads TGTGCCAGCTCACCAAGTTTGGGACAGGGCAACGAGCAGTACTTC. The chain recombines TRBV18 with TRBJ2-7, with TRBD1 matching 9 bases. This CDR3 has 15 amino acids. Trimming cost V 2 bases and J 5 bases; bases outside gene matches: 7. CDR1 is KGHSH and CDR2 is LQKENI in the germline V gene.

The CDR3: CASSALDRYYGYTF. The CDR3 DNA is TGTGCCAGCAGTGCCCTGGACAGGTACTATGGCTACACCTTC. The gene calls are TRBV6-6 and TRBJ1-2, with 7 bases aligning to TRBD1. The germline V gene has CDR1 MNHNY and CDR2 SVGAGI (reference sequence). The CDR3 has 14 amino acids. J gave up 3 bases and V 5 bases, and 6 bases lay outside the gene matches.

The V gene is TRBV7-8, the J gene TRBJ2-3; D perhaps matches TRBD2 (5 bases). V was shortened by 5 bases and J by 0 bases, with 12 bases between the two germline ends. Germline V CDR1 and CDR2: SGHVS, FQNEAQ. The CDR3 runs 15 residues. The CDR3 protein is CASSLLRGSTDTQYF. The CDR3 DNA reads TGTGCCAGCAGCCTACTTCGGGGTAGCACAGATACGCAGTATTTT.